The entry below describes one TCR beta chain. This specimen belongs to a study of blood T cell repertoires in COVID-19. Study-wide context: The United States, Italy and Spain provided the acute and convalescent COVID-19 samples. From T cells, B-cell-depleted T cells, or PBMCs came the material, which was cDNA or gDNA.

In the original analysis: Researchers report that nucleated cell counts were estimated from reference gene primer amplification. The table came from immunoSEQ multiplex PCR; TCRdb's copy has only in-frame clones and leaves some out. The D gene and trimming were derived from the DNA, and the V and J assignments and clone size from that table. In the table there are around 99,000 clones, approximately 84% of which are singletons. The sequence derives from a human donor in a cohort sampled during active COVID-19. The specimen sequenced was peripheral blood.

DNA of the CDR3: TGTGCCAGCAGCCAAGATGGAAACAGTTTCCGAGAGACCCAGTACTTC. It yields the protein CASSQDGNSFRETQYF. The gene calls are TRBV14 and TRBJ2-5, with D unresolved. Germline assignment: CDR1 SGHDN and CDR2 FVKESK. The CDR3 spans 16 residues. Trimming removed 0 bases at V and 4 bases at J, with 15 bases between.